This T cell receptor beta chain appears in the sequencing data of a study of cytomegalovirus exposure and HLA in healthy donors. Primers: 60 Vbeta forward and 13 Jbeta reverse. Using immunoSEQ multiplex PCR, the repertoire was profiled, and TCRdb retains in-frame clones only, with some absent. The top ten clones hold about 4.5% of a sample with 150,000 to 200,000 clones, 70% of them seen once. The study's findings and limits: The classifier reportedly diagnosed cytomegalovirus status with high specificity and sensitivity. Presence/absence analyses assumed roughly uniform sequencing depth across donors.

This CDR3 spans 14 amino acids. V gave up 5 bases and J gave up 1 base, with 11 bases separating them. Germline assignment: CDR1 LNHDA and CDR2 SQIVND (reference sequence). On this clone itself: Antigen specificity is unknown.

Sequencing was performed on PBMCs. The chain joins TRBV19 to TRBJ2-5; D gene ambiguous. The TCR comes from a man aged 18 to 29 in good health and CMV-seropositive. This CDR3 is CASSPQISQETQYF. The CDR3 DNA reads TGTGCCAGTAGTCCCCAGATCTCCCAAGAGACCCAGTACTTC.